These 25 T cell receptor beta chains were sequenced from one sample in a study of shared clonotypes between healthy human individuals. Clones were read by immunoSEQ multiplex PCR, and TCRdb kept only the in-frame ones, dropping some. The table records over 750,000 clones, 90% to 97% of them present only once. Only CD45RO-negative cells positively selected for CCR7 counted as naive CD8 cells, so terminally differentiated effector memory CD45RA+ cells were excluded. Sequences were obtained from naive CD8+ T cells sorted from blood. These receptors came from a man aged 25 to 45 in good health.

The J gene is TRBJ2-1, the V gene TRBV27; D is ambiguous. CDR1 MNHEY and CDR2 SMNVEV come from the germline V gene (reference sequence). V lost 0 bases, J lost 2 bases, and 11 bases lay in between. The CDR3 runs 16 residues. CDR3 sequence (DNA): TGTGCCAGCAGTTTATCAAGAGATGTTACCTACAATGAGCAGTTCTTC. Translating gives CASSLSRDVTYNEQFF.

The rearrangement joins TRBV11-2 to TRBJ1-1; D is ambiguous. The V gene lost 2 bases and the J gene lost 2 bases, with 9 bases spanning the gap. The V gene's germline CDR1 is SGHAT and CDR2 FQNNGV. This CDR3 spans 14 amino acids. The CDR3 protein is CASSLLAPNTEAFF. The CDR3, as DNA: TGTGCCAGCAGCTTACTGGCACCCAACACTGAAGCTTTCTTT.

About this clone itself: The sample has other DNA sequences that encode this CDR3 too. CDR3 loop: CASSLMETQYF. Written as DNA, the CDR3 is TGTGCCAGCAGCTTAATGGAGACCCAGTACTTC. The chain combines TRBV7-9 with TRBJ2-5; D not resolved. Germline assignment: CDR1 SEHNR and CDR2 FQNEAQ (reference sequence). V shed 2 bases and J shed 5 bases, with 3 bases lying between them. This CDR3 is built from 11 residues.

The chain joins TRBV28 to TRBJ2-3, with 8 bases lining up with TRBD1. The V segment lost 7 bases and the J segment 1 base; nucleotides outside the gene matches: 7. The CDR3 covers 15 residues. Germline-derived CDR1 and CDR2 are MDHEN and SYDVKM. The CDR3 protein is CASTRQGIRTDTQYF. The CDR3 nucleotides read TGTGCCAGCACACGACAGGGGATCCGCACAGATACGCAGTATTTT.

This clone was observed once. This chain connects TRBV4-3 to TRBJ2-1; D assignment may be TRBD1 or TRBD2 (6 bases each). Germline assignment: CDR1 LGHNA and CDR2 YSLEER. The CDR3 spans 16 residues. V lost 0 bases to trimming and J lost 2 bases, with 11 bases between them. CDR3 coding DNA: TGCGCCAGCAGCCAAGATCGCCGGGGGCCCTACAATGAGCAGTTCTTC. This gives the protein CASSQDRRGPYNEQFF.

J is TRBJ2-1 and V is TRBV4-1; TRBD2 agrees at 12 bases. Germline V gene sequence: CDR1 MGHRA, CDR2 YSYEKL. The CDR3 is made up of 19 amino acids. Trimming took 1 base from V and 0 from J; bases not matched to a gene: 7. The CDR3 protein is CASSQGPLAGGSSYNEQFF. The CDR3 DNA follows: TGCGCCAGCAGCCAAGGTCCGCTAGCGGGAGGGAGCTCCTACAATGAGCAGTTCTTC.

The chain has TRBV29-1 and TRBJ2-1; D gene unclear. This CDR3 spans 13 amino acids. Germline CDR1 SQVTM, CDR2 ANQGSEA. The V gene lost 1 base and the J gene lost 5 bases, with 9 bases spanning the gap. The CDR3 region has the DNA TGCAGCGTTGAAGTTGACACCCACAATGAGCAGTTCTTC. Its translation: CSVEVDTHNEQFF.

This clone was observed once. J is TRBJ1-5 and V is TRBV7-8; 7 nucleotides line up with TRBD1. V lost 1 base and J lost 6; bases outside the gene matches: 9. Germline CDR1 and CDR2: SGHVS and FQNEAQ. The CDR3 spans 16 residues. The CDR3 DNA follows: TGTGCCAGCAGCTTAGGTTCAAAGACAGGGCCTCAGCCCCAGCATTTT. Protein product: CASSLGSKTGPQPQHF.

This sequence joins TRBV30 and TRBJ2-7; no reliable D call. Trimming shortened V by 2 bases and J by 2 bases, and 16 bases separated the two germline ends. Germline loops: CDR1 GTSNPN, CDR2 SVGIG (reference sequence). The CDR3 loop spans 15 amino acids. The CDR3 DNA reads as TGTGCCTGGAGTACAACCGTGTGGGAAGCCTACGAGCAGTACTTC. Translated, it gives CAWSTTVWEAYEQYF.

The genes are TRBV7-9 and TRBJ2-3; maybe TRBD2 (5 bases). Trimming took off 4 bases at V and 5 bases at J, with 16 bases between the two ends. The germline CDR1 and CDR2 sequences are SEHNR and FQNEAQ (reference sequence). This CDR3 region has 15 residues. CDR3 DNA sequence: TGTGCCAGCAGCTCTAGGTCGGGGTCGAAAGATACGCAGTATTTT. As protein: CASSSRSGSKDTQYF.

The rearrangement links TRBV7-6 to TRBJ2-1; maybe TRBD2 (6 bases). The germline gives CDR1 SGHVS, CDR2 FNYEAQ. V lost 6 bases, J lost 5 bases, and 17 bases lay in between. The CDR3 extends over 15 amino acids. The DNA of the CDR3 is TGTGCCAGCAGGGAAACGGCGGGAACCAACAATGAGCAGTTCTTC. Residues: CASRETAGTNNEQFF.

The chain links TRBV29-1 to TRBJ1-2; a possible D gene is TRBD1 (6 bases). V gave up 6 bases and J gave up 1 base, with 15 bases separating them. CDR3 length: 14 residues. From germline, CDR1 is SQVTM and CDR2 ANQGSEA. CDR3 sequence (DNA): TGCAGCGTGTCTGACAGGAACATTAACTATGGCTACACCTTC. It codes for CSVSDRNINYGYTF.

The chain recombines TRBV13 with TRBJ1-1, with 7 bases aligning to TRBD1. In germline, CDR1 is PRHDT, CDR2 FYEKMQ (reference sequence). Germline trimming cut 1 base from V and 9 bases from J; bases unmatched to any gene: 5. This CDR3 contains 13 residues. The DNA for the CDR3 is TGTGCCAGCAGCTTAGACAGGGGCCTGAAAGCTTTCTTT. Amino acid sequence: CASSLDRGLKAFF.

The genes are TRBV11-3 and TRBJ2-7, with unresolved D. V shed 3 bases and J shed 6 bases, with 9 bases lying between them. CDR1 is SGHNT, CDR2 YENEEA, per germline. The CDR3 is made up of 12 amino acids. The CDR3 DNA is TGTGCCAGCAGCTTTGGTCGATCCGAGCAGTACTTC. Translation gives CASSFGRSEQYF. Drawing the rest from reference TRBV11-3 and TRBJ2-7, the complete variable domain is EAGVVQSPRYKIIEKKQPVAFWCNPISGHNTLYWYLQNLGQGPELLIRYENEEAVDDSQLPKDRFSAERLKGVDSTLKIQPAELGDSAVYLCASSFGRSEQYFGPGTRLTVT.

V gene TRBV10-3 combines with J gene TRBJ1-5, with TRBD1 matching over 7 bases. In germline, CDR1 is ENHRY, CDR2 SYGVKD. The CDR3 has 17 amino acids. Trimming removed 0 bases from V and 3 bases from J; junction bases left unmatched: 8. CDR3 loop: CAISESMGTAFNQPQHF. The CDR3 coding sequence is TGTGCCATCAGTGAGTCGATGGGGACAGCCTTCAATCAGCCCCAGCATTTT.

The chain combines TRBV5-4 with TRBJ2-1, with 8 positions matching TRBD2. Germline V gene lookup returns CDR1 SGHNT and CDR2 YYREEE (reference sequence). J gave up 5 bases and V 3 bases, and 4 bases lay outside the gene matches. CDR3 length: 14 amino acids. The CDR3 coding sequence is TGTGCCAGCAGCTCCCGGGGGGGCCACAATGAGCAGTTCTTC. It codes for CASSSRGGHNEQFF.

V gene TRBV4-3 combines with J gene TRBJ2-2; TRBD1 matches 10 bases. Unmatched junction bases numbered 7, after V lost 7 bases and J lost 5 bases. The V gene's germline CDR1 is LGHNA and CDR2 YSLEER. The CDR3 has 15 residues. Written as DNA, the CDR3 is TGCGCCAGCACCGAAGGGGGACAGGGGACCGGGGAGCTGTTTTTT. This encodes CASTEGGQGTGELFF.

CDR3 bases: TGTGCCAGCAGCTTAGATGGGGGGAATGAGCAGTTCTTC. This gives the protein CASSLDGGNEQFF. The chain recombines TRBV7-6 with TRBJ2-1, with D maybe TRBD2 (6 bases). Germline loops: CDR1 SGHVS, CDR2 FNYEAQ. This CDR3 contains 13 residues. Deletions cut 1 base from V and 7 bases from J, with 8 bases between. Looking up the rest from reference TRBV7-6 and TRBJ2-1 gives the full variable domain: GAGVSQSPRYKVTKRGQDVALRCDPISGHVSLYWYRQALGQGPEFLTYFNYEAQQDKSGLPNDRFSAERPEGSISTLTIQRTEQRDSAMYRCASSLDGGNEQFFGPGTRLTVL.

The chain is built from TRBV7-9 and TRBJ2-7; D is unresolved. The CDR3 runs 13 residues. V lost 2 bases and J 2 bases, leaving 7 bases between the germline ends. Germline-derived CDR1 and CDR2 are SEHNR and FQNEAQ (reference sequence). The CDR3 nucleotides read TGTGCCAGCAGCTTATCCCCGGCCTACGAGCAGTACTTC. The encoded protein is CASSLSPAYEQYF.

The CDR3 spells CASSEDNEQFF. The DNA for the CDR3 is TGCGCCAGCAGTGAAGATAATGAGCAGTTCTTC. The chain is built from TRBV10-1 and TRBJ2-1; D gene unclear. The CDR3 runs 11 residues. From germline, CDR1 is WNHNN and CDR2 SYGVQD (reference sequence). V lost 3 bases and J 7 bases, leaving 4 bases between the germline ends.

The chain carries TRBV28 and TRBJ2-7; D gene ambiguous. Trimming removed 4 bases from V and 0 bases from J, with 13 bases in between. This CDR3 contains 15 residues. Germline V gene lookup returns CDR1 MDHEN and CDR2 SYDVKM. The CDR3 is CASSSRTWDSYEQYF. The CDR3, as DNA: TGTGCCAGCAGTTCCCGGACGTGGGACTCCTACGAGCAGTACTTC. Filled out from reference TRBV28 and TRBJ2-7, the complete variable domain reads DVKVTQSSRYLVKRTGEKVFLECVQDMDHENMFWYRQDPGLGLRLIYFSYDVKMKEKGDIPEGYSVSREKKERFSLILESASTNQTSMYLCASSSRTWDSYEQYFGPGTRLTVT.

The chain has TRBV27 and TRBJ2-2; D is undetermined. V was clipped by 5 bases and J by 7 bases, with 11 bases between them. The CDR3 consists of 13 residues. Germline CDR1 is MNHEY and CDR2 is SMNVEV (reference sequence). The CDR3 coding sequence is TGTGCCAGCAGTCTCCTAAACGGCGGGGAGCTGTTTTTT. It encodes CASSLLNGGELFF.

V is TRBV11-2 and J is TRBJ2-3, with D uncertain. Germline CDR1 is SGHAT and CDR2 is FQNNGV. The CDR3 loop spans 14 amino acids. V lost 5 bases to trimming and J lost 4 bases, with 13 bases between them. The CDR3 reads CASSPPSPSDTQYF. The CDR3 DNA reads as TGTGCCAGCAGCCCCCCCTCCCCCTCAGATACGCAGTATTTT.

The chain's CDR3 is CASSPRTGLGNQPQHF. The CDR3 nucleotides are TGTGCCAGCAGTCCCCGGACAGGACTGGGCAATCAGCCCCAGCATTTT. The J gene is TRBJ1-5, the V gene TRBV28; 7 positions match TRBD1. The CDR3 sequence is 16 residues long. The V gene end was trimmed by 5 bases and the J gene end by 2 bases; junction bases not matched to a gene: 9. Germline CDR1 is MDHEN and CDR2 is SYDVKM.

CDR3 bases: TGTGCCAGCAGTTTCGTGGGGGAGCGACATTACGAGCAGTACTTC. As protein: CASSFVGERHYEQYF. This chain links TRBV27 with TRBJ2-7; D possibly uses TRBD1 or TRBD2 (5 bases each). CDR3 length equals 15 residues. Germline V gene data show CDR1 as MNHEY and CDR2 as SMNVEV (reference sequence). Trimming pared 3 bases from V and 4 bases from J, leaving 16 bases between.